These 27 T cell receptor beta chains were all obtained from the same sample, sequenced in a study of beta chain features in type 1 diabetes. The authors reverse transcribed all of the isolated RNA, so sequencing captured expressed TCRB transcripts. Only in-frame clones appear in the TCRdb table, and some are missing; sequencing was by immunoSEQ multiplex PCR. The top ten hold about 1.4% of the sample, which has 110,000 to 150,000 clones, less than 9% seen once. Sequences were obtained from central memory CD4+ T cells from blood. The receptors derive from a woman aged 25 to 39 in good health.

The chain carries TRBV9 and TRBJ2-2, with a possible D match to TRBD2 (5 bases). CDR1 and CDR2 from the germline V gene are SGDLS and YYNGEE. Trimming removed 0 bases from V and 7 bases from J, with 7 bases in between. The CDR3 is 13 residues long. The CDR3 spells CASSVDGDGELFF. Written as DNA, the CDR3 is TGTGCCAGCAGCGTAGACGGGGACGGGGAGCTGTTTTTT.

The chain is built from TRBV4-3 and TRBJ2-1, with 16 bases aligning to TRBD2. The V gene end was trimmed by 4 bases and the J gene end by 8 bases; junction bases not matched to a gene: 8. Germline CDR1 LGHNA, CDR2 YSLEER. The CDR3 is 17 amino acids. The CDR3 coding sequence is TGCGCCAGCAGCCCAGGCTTCGGGACTAGCGGGAGGGATGAGCAGTTCTTC. As protein: CASSPGFGTSGRDEQFF.

CDR3 nucleotide sequence: TGTGCCAGCAGCTTAGCGCGGGCTAGCGGGGGCCAAGAGACCCAGTACTTC. This encodes CASSLARASGGQETQYF. This chain connects TRBV7-2 to TRBJ2-5, with TRBD2 identical over 10 bases. CDR1 SGHTA and CDR2 FQGNSA come from the germline V gene. Losses at the gene ends were 0 bases for V and 1 base for J; bases not matched to a gene: 5. The CDR3 is 17 residues long.

The V and J genes are TRBV11-3 and TRBJ2-2, with D perhaps TRBD1 (6 bases). The germline V and J ends were trimmed by 0 bases and 15 bases, with 20 bases remaining between them. This CDR3 has 15 amino acids. CDR1 is SGHNT and CDR2 is YENEEA in the germline V gene. The CDR3: CASSLDQGREGMVFF. The CDR3 DNA reads as TGTGCCAGCAGCTTAGATCAGGGGAGAGAAGGGATGGTGTTTTTT. Using reference TRBV11-3 and TRBJ2-2 for the parts outside the CDR3, the full variable domain is EAGVVQSPRYKIIEKKQPVAFWCNPISGHNTLYWYLQNLGQGPELLIRYENEEAVDDSQLPKDRFSAERLKGVDSTLKIQPAELGDSAVYLCASSLDQGREGMVFFGEGSRLTVL.

This clone appeared a few times. The chain carries TRBV14 and TRBJ2-7; D uncertain. Trimming removed 3 bases from V and 5 bases from J, with 11 bases in between. CDR1 and CDR2 (germline): SGHDN, FVKESK. The length of the CDR3 is 13 residues. CDR3 DNA sequence: TGTGCCAGCAGCCAGCGAGGATCCCACGAGCAGTACTTC. This sequence encodes CASSQRGSHEQYF.

This clone has a handful of counts. The rearrangement joins TRBV6-1 to TRBJ2-1; 7 bases map to TRBD2. CDR1 MNHNS and CDR2 SASEGT come from the germline V gene. The V gene end was trimmed by 6 bases and the J gene end by 1 base; junction bases not matched to a gene: 6. This CDR3 contains 15 residues. CDR3 nucleotides: TGTGCCAGCAGAGAGCTAGCGGCTTCCTACAATGAGCAGTTCTTC. This gives the protein CASRELAASYNEQFF.

CDR3 bases: TGTGCCAGCGGGACTAGCGGGAGGGCCGCAGATACGCAGTATTTT. It specifies CASGTSGRAADTQYF. The chain employs TRBV7-2 and TRBJ2-3; 16 bases align to TRBD2. There are 15 residues in the CDR3. Unmatched junction bases numbered 3, after V lost 8 bases and J lost 4 bases. Germline CDR1 is SGHTA and CDR2 is FQGNSA.

The chain is built from TRBV5-1 and TRBJ2-3; 13 bases match TRBD2. The CDR3 is 17 residues long. The junction had 7 bases not matched to a gene; V was cut back by 4 bases and J by 2 bases. From germline, CDR1 is SGHRS and CDR2 YFSETQ. CDR3 sequence reads: CASSRRTSGSNTDTQYF. The CDR3 nucleotides read TGCGCCAGCAGCCGCCGGACTAGCGGGAGTAACACAGATACGCAGTATTTT. Together with reference TRBV5-1 and TRBJ2-3, the CDR3 gives the full variable domain: KAGVTQTPRYLIKTRGQQVTLSCSPISGHRSVSWYQQTPGQGLQFLFEYFSETQRNKGNFPGRFSGRQFSNSRSEMNVSTLELGDSALYLCASSRRTSGSNTDTQYFGPGTRLTVL.

CDR3 sequence (DNA): TGTGCCAGCAGCCCCACGACAGGGAATAGCAATCAGCCCCAGCATTTT. It translates to CASSPTTGNSNQPQHF. V usage is TRBV11-2 and J usage is TRBJ1-5, with TRBD1 identical over 7 bases. V dropped 5 bases and J dropped 0; count of bases not matched to a gene: 7. The CDR3 loop spans 16 amino acids. Germline loops: CDR1 SGHAT, CDR2 FQNNGV.

Concerning this clone: Other DNA sequences in this specimen translate into the identical CDR3. The chain carries TRBV5-1 and TRBJ2-3, with TRBD1 matching over 8 bases. The ends lost 0 bases at V and 3 bases at J; junction bases unmatched: 3. CDR3 length: 15 amino acids. In germline, CDR1 is SGHRS, CDR2 YFSETQ. Here the CDR3 DNA reads TGCGCCAGCAGCTTGGGGCAGGGGGCGACAGATACGCAGTATTTT. It yields the protein CASSLGQGATDTQYF.

This clone has only a few counts. This chain joins TRBV28 and TRBJ2-7; D remains ambiguous. Deletions cut 7 bases from V and 0 bases from J, with 7 bases between. The germline CDR1 and CDR2 sequences are MDHEN and SYDVKM. The CDR3 spans 12 residues. The CDR3 nucleotides read TGTGCCAGCACCACGAGCTCCTACGAGCAGTACTTC. This codes for CASTTSSYEQYF.

This clone showed up many times. The chain joins TRBV30 to TRBJ2-1; possibly TRBD2 for D (5 bases). V dropped 1 base and J dropped 10 bases, with 11 bases sitting between them. The CDR3 covers 12 residues. CDR1 GTSNPN and CDR2 SVGIG come from the germline V gene (reference sequence). CDR3 nucleotides: TGTGCCTGGAGTGCCCCGGACTCCGAGCAGTTCTTC. Amino acid sequence: CAWSAPDSEQFF.

J is TRBJ2-1 and V is TRBV5-1, with 7 bases lining up with TRBD1. The CDR3 sequence is 15 residues long. V gave up 0 bases and J gave up 6 bases; unmatched junction bases: 6. Germline-derived CDR1 and CDR2 are SGHRS and YFSETQ. CDR3 DNA: TGCGCCAGCAGCTTGGCCGGGACAGACCTCAATGAGCAGTTCTTC. This sequence encodes CASSLAGTDLNEQFF.

This clone was found a few times. The chain joins TRBV30 to TRBJ2-7; 8 positions agree with TRBD1. J lost 4 bases, V lost 2 bases, and 1 base had no gene match. CDR3 length: 12 residues. Looked up from germline, CDR1 is GTSNPN and CDR2 is SVGIG (reference sequence). CDR3 coding DNA: TGTGCCTGGAGTAGACAGGGGTACGAGCAGTACTTC. Translating it yields CAWSRQGYEQYF.

This clone was recorded a few times. This rearrangement joins TRBV29-1 to TRBJ1-4, with a tentative D call TRBD1 (5 bases). Trimming took 0 bases from V and 8 from J, leaving 16 bases between them. CDR1 is SQVTM, CDR2 ANQGSEA, per germline. The CDR3 spans 15 residues. This CDR3 reads CSVEDRAEAGEKLFF. CDR3 in DNA: TGCAGCGTTGAAGATCGGGCAGAGGCAGGGGAAAAACTGTTTTTT.

Only a few counts were recorded for this clone. V and J are TRBV27 and TRBJ2-2; 12 bases are a match to TRBD1. Germline V lookup: CDR1 MNHEY, CDR2 SMNVEV (reference sequence). After removal of 2 bases from V and 7 bases from J, the junction contained 5 bases not matched to a gene. The CDR3 totals 16 residues. CDR3 residues: CASSLLGTGGGGELFF. CDR3 sequence (DNA): TGTGCCAGCAGTTTACTCGGGACAGGGGGCGGCGGGGAGCTGTTTTTT.

This clone occurred a few times. The V gene is TRBV9, the J gene TRBJ2-7, with D maybe TRBD1 (6 bases). The CDR3 is made up of 16 amino acids. The germline CDR1 and CDR2 sequences are SGDLS and YYNGEE. V was cut by 4 bases and J by 3 bases, with 20 bases left in between. CDR3 region: CASSPGVLGFGYEQYF. DNA for the CDR3: TGTGCCAGCAGCCCAGGGGTGTTGGGGTTTGGCTACGAGCAGTACTTC.

This clone was detected only a few times. The chain uses TRBV19 and TRBJ2-7; no clear D gene. The germline gives CDR1 LNHDA, CDR2 SQIVND (reference sequence). The V gene lost 5 bases and the J gene lost 6 bases, with 17 bases spanning the gap. CDR3 length: 14 residues. The CDR3 nucleotides read TGTGCCAGTAGTTTGGGCCTCTCCAACCGCGAGCAGTACTTC. Protein product: CASSLGLSNREQYF.

This clone turned up a few times. The rearrangement joins TRBV11-2 to TRBJ2-1; 10 bases agree with TRBD1. CDR3 size: 16 residues. V lost 0 bases and J lost 6; bases outside the gene matches: 5. Germline V gene data show CDR1 as SGHAT and CDR2 as FQNNGV. CDR3 residues: CASSLDGGTGVNEQFF. For the CDR3, the DNA is TGTGCCAGCAGCTTAGATGGCGGGACAGGGGTCAATGAGCAGTTCTTC. The full variable domain, completed using reference TRBV11-2 and TRBJ2-1, is EAGVAQSPRYKIIEKRQSVAFWCNPISGHATLYWYQQILGQGPKLLIQFQNNGVVDDSQLPKDRFSAERLKGVDSTLKIQPAKLEDSAVYLCASSLDGGTGVNEQFFGPGTRLTVL.

In this sample, this clone turned up a few times. The rearrangement joins TRBV7-2 to TRBJ1-2; no reliable D call. The CDR3 loop spans 13 amino acids. Trimming removed 5 bases at V and 8 bases at J, with 15 bases between. Germline loops: CDR1 SGHTA, CDR2 FQGNSA. CDR3 DNA: TGTGCCAGCAGCCCGACCAGGCAAACGGGCTACACCTTC. It yields the protein CASSPTRQTGYTF.

This chain links TRBV6-5 with TRBJ2-1; the D gene is possibly TRBD2 (7 bases). This CDR3 has 14 residues. Trimming removed 5 bases from V and 4 bases from J, with 12 bases in between. From germline, CDR1 is MNHEY and CDR2 SVGAGI. The CDR3 region has the DNA TGTGCCAGCAGTAAAGAGGGGGGGTACAATGAGCAGTTCTTC. This codes for CASSKEGGYNEQFF.

The chain couples TRBV7-8 to TRBJ1-4, with a tentative D call TRBD1 (5 bases). The CDR3 totals 15 residues. V lost 6 bases and J lost 5, with 16 bases in between. Germline V gives CDR1 SGHVS, CDR2 FQNEAQ. The CDR3 sequence: CASRGLGQKNEKLFF. For the CDR3, the DNA is TGTGCCAGCAGAGGATTGGGGCAGAAAAATGAAAAACTGTTTTTT.

This clone occurred a few times. The V gene is TRBV30, the J gene TRBJ2-1; 7 bases are a match to TRBD2. Unmatched junction bases numbered 4, after V lost 4 bases and J lost 7 bases. Germline CDR1 is GTSNPN and CDR2 is SVGIG (reference sequence). This CDR3 contains 12 residues. CDR3 sequence reads: CAWTYGGNEQFF. CDR3 DNA: TGTGCCTGGACGTACGGGGGGAATGAGCAGTTCTTC.

V gene TRBV6-4 combines with J gene TRBJ2-1; the D gene is possibly TRBD1 (6 bases). Trimming took 4 bases from V and 4 from J, leaving 14 bases between them. CDR1 and CDR2 (germline): MRHNA, SNTAGT. This CDR3 is 15 amino acids long. The CDR3 DNA reads TGTGCCAGCAGTGTCGACTACAGGGAATACAATGAGCAGTTCTTC. It specifies CASSVDYREYNEQFF.

The V and J genes are TRBV5-1 and TRBJ2-7; TRBD1 might be the D (6 bases). V gave up 4 bases and J gave up 5 bases, with 16 bases separating them. The CDR3 contains 14 residues. Germline CDR1 and CDR2: SGHRS and YFSETQ. The CDR3 protein is CASSPTGNEDEQYF. In DNA, the CDR3 is TGCGCCAGCAGCCCAACAGGGAACGAAGACGAGCAGTACTTC.

The rearrangement links TRBV6-5 to TRBJ2-1, with D possibly TRBD2 on 5 matching bases. Germline V CDR1 and CDR2: MNHEY, SVGAGI. The CDR3 runs 14 residues. The V end lost 5 bases, the J end lost 7 bases, and 15 bases lay between the germline ends. CDR3 amino acids: CASSTGLDRNEQFF. The DNA for the CDR3 is TGTGCCAGCAGTACCGGACTGGATAGGAATGAGCAGTTCTTC.

The chain employs TRBV5-1 and TRBJ2-7; D gene ambiguous. The V gene's germline CDR1 is SGHRS and CDR2 YFSETQ. The CDR3 runs 14 residues. V was pared by 0 bases and J by 2 bases, with 9 bases between. This CDR3 reads CASSLVVSPYEQYF. CDR3 DNA: TGCGCCAGCAGCTTGGTGGTCAGTCCCTACGAGCAGTACTTC. The full variable domain, its missing parts supplied by reference TRBV5-1 and TRBJ2-7, is KAGVTQTPRYLIKTRGQQVTLSCSPISGHRSVSWYQQTPGQGLQFLFEYFSETQRNKGNFPGRFSGRQFSNSRSEMNVSTLELGDSALYLCASSLVVSPYEQYFGPGTRLTVT.